This T cell receptor beta chain was identified during a study of shared clonotypes between healthy human individuals (dated by TCRdb to 2020 to 2022). Study-wide context: Two women and a few men aged 18 to 49 years were included in the cohort. For each donor, three plates each were used for CD4 naive and CD4 memory, two plates were used for CD8 naive, and one plate was used for CD8 memory. To estimate repertoire size and how much clonotypes are shared between individuals, the study performed deep sequencing of blood TCR repertoires from roughly five healthy adults. Libraries were prepared and TCR repertoires were sequenced by different laboratories using diverse techniques, in order to increase sequencing depth and limit assay-specific biases. Leukapheresis yielded between about 0.9 and 9 billion PBMCs per donor. General study outcomes and caveats: Pairwise subsampling led to the expectation that sequencing depth would affect the degree of clonotype sharing among donors. The small number of donors limited the genetic and exposure-history diversity represented. Clonotypes shared by all four sorted-subset donors showed higher generation probabilities than non-shared clonotypes. Incomplete sequencing was indicated by rarefaction of sorted-subset datasets, despite the large sequencing depth. Naive subsets generally had larger estimated clonotype richness than memory subsets did. Roughly 5% of naive CD4, 3.5% of naive CD8, around 2.3% of memory CD4, and about 0.4% of memory CD8 clonotypes were shared across several donors. Sampling was limited to blood, and TCR repertoires in tissue likely differ from TCR repertoires in blood.

With respect to this clone: Its binding antigen is unknown. No clone much larger than this one lies a single base away; base qualities are absent.

Healthy HIV-negative adults with no recently reported acute infections or vaccinations were included as donors. Only Caucasian adults living in Nashville, Tennessee, USA were represented among the donors. Magnetic negative selection was used to enrich CD4+ T cells, after which naive cells were positively selected on CD45RA and the negative fraction became the memory subset. After blood collection by leukapheresis, PBMCs were isolated using Ficoll-Histopaque density gradient centrifugation and then cryopreserved in the vapor phase of liquid nitrogen. Analytical flow cytometry was used to check the purity and quantity of each magnetically sorted T cell population. Genomic DNA was isolated from each sorted fraction and quantified by UV absorbance on a Nanodrop 2000c. Using the deep immunoSEQ assay, multiplex PCR amplified TCR CDR3 regions from genomic DNA. Extracted genomic DNA from each cell subset was distributed evenly across all wells of several immunoSEQ 96-well plates, and each plate was treated as a replicate. For sorted subsets, 200 ng of genomic DNA, equivalent to 25,000 to 35,000 T cell genomes, went into each replicate PCR. Purified libraries were quantified with a Qubit 3.0 fluorometer, sized on a Bioanalyzer 2100, and re-quantified with the KAPA Library Quantification kit. Each immunoSEQ 96-well plate was sequenced on its own single-read 150-cycle Illumina NextSeq 550 flow cell. As for the original processing: Because the immunoSEQ output held only junctional sequences and lacked quality scores, the filtering could not match the filtering applied to full-length reads. To assign V/J genes and CDR3, sequences were annotated against IMGT germline references using PyIR, a Python wrapper for IgBLAST v1.9. Reads with weak V/J assignments (E-value above 1e-6), missing CDR3, stop codons, out-of-frame junctions, or ambiguous translated residues were removed. A V3J clonotype was defined by an identical inferred V gene, J gene, and CDR3 amino acid sequence. The percentage overlap between two repertoires was calculated by dividing the number of shared unique clonotypes by the size of the smaller repertoire. Repertoire richness was assessed with RTK rarefaction, the Chao1 estimator, and Recon v2.1 estimates of unobserved clonotypes. Generation probabilities were computed with OLGA for all TCRbeta clonotypes obtained by the gDNA method from a handful of donors. TCRdb stores this immuneACCESS table with in-frame sequences only. Part of the clones is absent; in the studies checked, under half of the shortfall reflects unresolved V genes, and no reason is known for the rest. That table is the source of V, J and clone size, and D and trimming were worked out from the DNA. The sample table holds some 660,000 clones, of which around 73% were seen once. The top ten clonotypes cover around 2% of the sample.

This sequence originates from a woman aged 30 to 39 in good health. Sequencing was done on a sample of memory CD4+ T cells sorted from blood. The cell subset or site tag for this specimen amounts to: CD45RA-negative fraction.

The DNA sequence is as follows: TGTGCCAGCAAAATGGGACAGGGGAGTTACGAGCAGTACTTC. This is translated as CASKMGQGSYEQYF. The V and J segments used are TRBV6-6 and TRBJ2-7; 10 bases in the middle match TRBD1. The V end gives up 7 bases and the J end 4 bases, leaving 7 bases in the junction not matched to a gene. The CDR3 measures 14 amino acids from cysteine to phenylalanine. Solely the CDR3 DNA is kept, with 42 bases framed from the first base. CDR1 is given as MNHNY and CDR2 as SVGAGI, both from the germline V gene (reference sequence).